This entry describes one T cell receptor beta chain. Its specificity is unknown. PCR involved 60 Vbeta and 13 Jbeta primers. How the authors handled the data: In a later analysis, roughly 10 million of about 80 million unique beta chains occurred in at least two donors. Method: immunoSEQ multiplex PCR; TCRdb's copy keeps in-frame clones and lacks some. That table gives V, J and clone size, and the DNA gave D and trimming. The sample yields tens of thousands of clones, of which the top ten take up roughly a sixth. The J segment lost 6 bases and the V segment lost 4 bases, leaving 7 bases of the junction unmatched. The CDR3 spans 13 residues. CDR1 and CDR2 from the germline V gene are GTSNPN and SVGIG (reference sequence). This sample was included in a study of cytomegalovirus exposure and HLA in healthy donors. Study conclusions and caveats: The number of N-insertions in an Asian-associated ancestry cluster was reportedly below the roughly 620-donor mean in a later analysis. Using the classifier, cytomegalovirus status was reportedly diagnosed with high specificity and sensitivity. In vitro confirmation showed a few CMV-associated chains to be CMV antigen specific.

This sequence joins TRBV30 and TRBJ2-7, with 9 nucleotides matching TRBD2. The specimen was PBMCs. The sequence was collected from a male donor in good health and CMV-seronegative. In DNA, the CDR3 is TGTGCCTGGACGGGACTAGCTGGGCGCGAGCAGTACTTC. Translated: CAWTGLAGREQYF.